Listed here are 5 T cell receptor beta chains from one sample, sequenced in a study of regulatory T cells in long-lasting Graves disease. Time point in this sample: persistent/refractory GD, antithyroid drugs over 5 years with positive TRAb. RNA extracted from PBMCs served as the sequencing template. Arm-PCR of CDR3 regions and iRepertoire HTBI primers were the basis on which TCR beta libraries were built. TCRdb analysed the multiplex PCR reads with MiXCR anew, one entry per CDR3 protein. The sample has about 310,000 distinct CDR3 sequences; around 23% are singletons. The source was peripheral blood mononuclear cells (PBMCs), collected when the disease was refractory, from a patient treated with antithyroid drugs. The origin of the receptors is a female donor with Graves disease.

As for this clonotype: This may be a read error: a much more frequent sequence differs by one nucleotide. Likely a read error: the CDR3 ends without its conserved phenylalanine or tryptophan. The rearrangement uses TRBV7-2 and TRBJ1-2, with D unclear. CDR1 is SGHTA and CDR2 is FQGNSA in the germline V gene. The length of the CDR3 is 13 residues. Trimming removed 9 bases at V and 1 base at J, with 12 bases between. The DNA for the CDR3 is TGTGCCAGTCGGCTTGGTTTTAACTATGGCTACACCTCC. It yields the protein CASRLGFNYGYTS.

Remarks on this clonotype: A much more abundant neighbour one base away suggests this may be a read error. The chain links TRBV20-1 to TRBJ2-5; 12 nucleotides align to TRBD2. The CDR3 consists of 14 residues. J was trimmed by 3 bases and V by 6 bases; bases with no gene match: 5. Germline CDR1 reads DFQATT; CDR2 reads SNEGSKA (reference sequence). As DNA, the CDR3 is TGCAGTGCGCGGACTAGCGGGGCCAAAGAGACCCAGTACTTC. Translating it yields CSARTSGAKETQYF.

J is TRBJ1-1 and V is TRBV18; 8 bases are shared with TRBD1. There are 16 residues in the CDR3. The V and J ends lost 3 bases and 8 bases, in that order; junction bases with no gene match: 14. Germline V gene sequence: CDR1 KGHSH, CDR2 LQKENI. The CDR3 sequence: CASSPDRGGLGGEAFF. For the CDR3, the DNA is TGTGCCAGCTCACCTGACAGGGGCGGCTTGGGAGGGGAAGCTTTCTTT.

The DNA for the CDR3 is TGTGCCAGCTCACCCCCCGGCAGGGAAGGCAACACAGATACGCAGTATTTT. It specifies CASSPPGREGNTDTQYF. The genes are TRBV18 and TRBJ2-3; TRBD1 might be the D (5 bases). The CDR3 sequence is 17 residues long. V lost 3 bases, J lost 2 bases, and 18 bases lay in between. CDR1 KGHSH and CDR2 LQKENI come from the germline V gene.

The sample holds many counts of this clonotype. The chain combines TRBV28 with TRBJ2-5; D uncertain. Germline V gene lookup returns CDR1 MDHEN and CDR2 SYDVKM. Trimming shortened V by 6 bases and J by 4 bases, and 18 bases separated the two germline ends. The CDR3 consists of 15 residues. The CDR3: CASRPGQQAGETQYF. The CDR3 nucleotides are TGTGCCAGCAGGCCGGGTCAACAAGCTGGAGAGACCCAGTACTTC.